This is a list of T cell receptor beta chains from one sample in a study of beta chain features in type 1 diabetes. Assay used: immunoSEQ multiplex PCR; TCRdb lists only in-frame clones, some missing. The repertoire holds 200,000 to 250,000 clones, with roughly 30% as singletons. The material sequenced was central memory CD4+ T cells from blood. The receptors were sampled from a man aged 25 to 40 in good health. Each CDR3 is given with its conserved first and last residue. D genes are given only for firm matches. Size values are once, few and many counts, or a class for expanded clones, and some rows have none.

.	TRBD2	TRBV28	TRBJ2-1	TGTGCCAGCGTTAGGGGACTAGCGGGAGTCAGTGAGCAGTTCTTC	CASVRGLAGVSEQFF
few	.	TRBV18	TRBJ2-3	TGTGCCAGCTCACCCAGGGCGCTCACAGATACGCAGTATTTT	CASSPRALTDTQYF
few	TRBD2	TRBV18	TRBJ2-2	TGTGCCAGCTCCCAGGCGGGAGAAAACACCGGGGAGCTGTTTTTT	CASSQAGENTGELFF
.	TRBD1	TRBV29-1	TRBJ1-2	TGCAGCGTCCTTCGGTTGGGACAGGGGGGCGGCTACACCTTC	CSVLRLGQGGGYTF
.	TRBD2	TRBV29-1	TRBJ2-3	TGCAGCGTTGAAGGTAGCGGGAGGGCCCCCTTAAGGACAGATACGCAGTATTTT	CSVEGSGRAPLRTDTQYF
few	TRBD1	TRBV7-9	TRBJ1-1	TGTGCCAGCAGTCGAGACAGGGGGAACACTGAAGCTTTCTTT	CASSRDRGNTEAFF
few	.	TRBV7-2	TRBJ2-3	TGTGCCAGCATCCCGGGGTCCGGAGATACGCAGTATTTT	CASIPGSGDTQYF
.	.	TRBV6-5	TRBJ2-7	TGTGCCAGCAGTCGCCAGCTTACCGCCTACGAGCAGTACTTC	CASSRQLTAYEQYF
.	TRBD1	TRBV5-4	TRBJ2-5	TGTGCCAGCAGGGGGACAGCGTCATCAGAGACCCAGTACTTC	CASRGTASSETQYF
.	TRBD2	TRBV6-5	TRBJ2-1	TGTGCCAGTCGATTAGCGGGAGGAGGGAATGAGCAGTTCTTC	CASRLAGGGNEQFF
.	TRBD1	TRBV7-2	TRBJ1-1	TGTGCCAGCAGCCCGATGACAGGGGGCATAGGAGTTACGTTCTTT	CASSPMTGGIGVTFF
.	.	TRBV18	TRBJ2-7	TGTGCCAGCGGGGAACAACCCTACGAGCAGTACTTC	CASGEQPYEQYF
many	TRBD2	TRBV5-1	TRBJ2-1	TGCGCCAGCAGCTTGAATGCGGGAGCGCTGAACAATGAGCAGTTCTTC	CASSLNAGALNNEQFF
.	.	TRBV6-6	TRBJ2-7	TGTGCCAGCAGTTACTCGAGTAGGGGACAAAGCTACGAGCAGTACTTC	CASSYSSRGQSYEQYF
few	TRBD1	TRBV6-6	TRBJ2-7	TGTGCCAGCGGACAGGGGCTCTCCTACGAGCAGTACTTC	CASGQGLSYEQYF
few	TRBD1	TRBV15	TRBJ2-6	TGTGCCACCAGCAGAGATGGTCCGAGACAGGGATCCACTGGGGCCAACGTCCTGACTTTC	CATSRDGPRQGSTGANVLTF
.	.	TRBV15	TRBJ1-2	TGTGCCACCAGCAGAGATCTAGGCAGGAACTATGGCTACACCTTC	CATSRDLGRNYGYTF
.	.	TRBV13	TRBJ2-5	TGTGCCAGTTCGACAGACCGGCAAGAGACCCAGTACTTC	CASSTDRQETQYF
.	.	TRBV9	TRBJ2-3	TGTGCCAGCAGCGTAACAGGTTCAGGGGATACGCAGTATTTT	CASSVTGSGDTQYF
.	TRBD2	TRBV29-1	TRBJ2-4	TGCAGCGCCGACCTAGGACTAGCGGGAACCAAAAACATTCAGTACTTC	CSADLGLAGTKNIQYF
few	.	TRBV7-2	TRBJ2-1	TGTGCCAGCAGCTTACCCGGGAGCAATGAGCAGTTCTTC	CASSLPGSNEQFF
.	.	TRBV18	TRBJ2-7	TGTGCCAGCTCACATTCAGAAAAATCCTACGAGCAGTACTTC	CASSHSEKSYEQYF
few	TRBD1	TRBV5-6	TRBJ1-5	TGTGCCAGCAGTCAAACAGGGGCAAGTCAGCCCCAGCATTTT	CASSQTGASQPQHF
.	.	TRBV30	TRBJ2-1	TGTGCCTGGAGTGGGGGTTCTGAGCAGTTCTTC	CAWSGGSEQFF
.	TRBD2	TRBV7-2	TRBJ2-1	TGTGCCAGCAGCCCCGGGACTAGGGAATACAATGAGCAGTTCTTC	CASSPGTREYNEQFF
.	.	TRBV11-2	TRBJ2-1	TGTGCCAGCAGCTTAGGGACTTACAATGAGCAGTTCTTC	CASSLGTYNEQFF
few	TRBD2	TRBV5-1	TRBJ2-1	TGCGCCAGCAGCTTGGACGGGACTAGTCGCGATGAGCAGTTCTTC	CASSLDGTSRDEQFF
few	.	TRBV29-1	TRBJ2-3	TGCAGCTTGACTTTTAGCGCTACGCAGTATTTT	CSLTFSATQYF
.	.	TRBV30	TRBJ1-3	TGTGCCTGGGAGGACCCAGCCGCTGGAAACACCATATATTTT	CAWEDPAAGNTIYF
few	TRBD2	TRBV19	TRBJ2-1	TGTGCCAGTAGTGGAGATCTAGCGGAGCCCTACAATGAGCAGTTCTTC	CASSGDLAEPYNEQFF
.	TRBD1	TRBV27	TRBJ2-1	TGTGCCAGCAGACGACAGGGGTACAATGAGCAGTTCTTC	CASRRQGYNEQFF
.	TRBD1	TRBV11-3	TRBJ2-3	TGTGCCAGCAGCTTAGGGGACAGGAGCACAGATACGCAGTATTTT	CASSLGDRSTDTQYF
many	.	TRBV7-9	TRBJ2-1	TGTGCCAGCGGCGACAGGTACGATGAGCAGTTCTTC	CASGDRYDEQFF
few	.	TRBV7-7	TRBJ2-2	TGTGCCAGCAGTCTCCGGGGGTCGAACACCGGGGAGCTGTTTTTT	CASSLRGSNTGELFF
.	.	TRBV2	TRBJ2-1	TGTGCCAGCAGCCTGCGGGGGCGATCCTACAATGAGCAGTTCTTC	CASSLRGRSYNEQFF
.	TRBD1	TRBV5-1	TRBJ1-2	TGCGCCAGCAGCTTGAGGACAGGCGATCCATATGGCTACACCTTC	CASSLRTGDPYGYTF
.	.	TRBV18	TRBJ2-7	TGTGCCAGCTCACCCAGTGTGGGCTACGAGCAGTACTTC	CASSPSVGYEQYF
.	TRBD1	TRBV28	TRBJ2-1	TGTGCCAGCAGTTCTCTGACAGGGGCTATCGGTGAGCAGTTCTTC	CASSSLTGAIGEQFF
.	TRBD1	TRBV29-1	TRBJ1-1	TGCAGCACGGGACAGCTTCGAACTGAAGCTTTCTTT	CSTGQLRTEAFF
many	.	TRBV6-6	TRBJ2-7	TGTGCCAGCAGATCCGGAACCTACGAGCAGTACTTC	CASRSGTYEQYF